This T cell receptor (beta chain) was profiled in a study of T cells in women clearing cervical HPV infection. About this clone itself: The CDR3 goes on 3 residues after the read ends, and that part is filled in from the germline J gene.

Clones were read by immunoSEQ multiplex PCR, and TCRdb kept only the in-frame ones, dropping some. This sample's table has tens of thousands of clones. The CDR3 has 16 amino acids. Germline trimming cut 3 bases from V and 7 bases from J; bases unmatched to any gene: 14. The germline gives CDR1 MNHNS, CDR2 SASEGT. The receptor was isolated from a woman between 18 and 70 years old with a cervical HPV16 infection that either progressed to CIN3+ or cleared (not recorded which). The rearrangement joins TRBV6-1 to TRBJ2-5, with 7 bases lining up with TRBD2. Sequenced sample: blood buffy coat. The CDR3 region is CASSDPGEGWDGTQYF. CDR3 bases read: TGTGCCAGCAGTGATCCTGGGGAGGGGTGGGATGGGACC.